This T cell receptor (beta chain) was obtained from a study of cytomegalovirus exposure and HLA in healthy donors. Study results and limitations: Fewer N-insertions than the roughly 670-donor mean were reportedly shown by an Asian-associated ancestry cluster in a later analysis.

From germline, CDR1 is DFQATT and CDR2 SNEGSKA (reference sequence). The CDR3 sequence is 11 residues long. Deletions cut 6 bases from V and 5 bases from J, with 10 bases between. PCR amplification relied on 60 Vbeta primers (plus 13 Jbeta primers). Sequenced by immunoSEQ multiplex PCR; TCRdb stores in-frame clones only, minus some. The sample consists of about 200,000 clones, 86% of them appearing once. With regard to this clone: What it recognizes is unknown.

The specimen was PBMCs. V and J are TRBV20-1 and TRBJ1-1; D perhaps matches TRBD1 (5 bases). This sequence was found in a young woman in good health and CMV-seronegative. The CDR3 sequence: CSATRGTEAFF. CDR3 in DNA: TGCAGTGCGACCCGGGGGACTGAAGCTTTCTTT.